One sample yielded the 8 T cell receptor beta chains listed below, sequenced in a study of shared clonotypes between healthy human individuals. Here immunoSEQ multiplex PCR was the method, and the copy in TCRdb shows in-frame clones only, minus some. Counted here are 850,000 to 1,200,000 clones, about 76% occurring once; the ten biggest clones make up roughly 1.4%. Sequenced: memory CD4+ T cells sorted from blood. Subset described: CD45RA-negative fraction. The receptor source for this set is a man in his late teens or twenties in good health.

The rearrangement links TRBV11-3 to TRBJ2-2, with TRBD1 matching 7 bases. This CDR3 has 13 residues. V lost 5 bases, J lost 5 bases, and 2 bases stayed unmatched. CDR1 SGHNT and CDR2 YENEEA come from the germline V gene. The CDR3 region is CASSLQGTGELFF. The CDR3 DNA sequence: TGTGCCAGCAGCCTACAGGGGACCGGGGAGCTGTTTTTT.

This clone appeared once. This chain connects TRBV30 to TRBJ2-5; D possibly matches TRBD1 or TRBD2 (5 bases each). CDR3 size: 15 residues. V lost 0 bases and J 5 bases, leaving 16 bases between the germline ends. The germline V gene has CDR1 GTSNPN and CDR2 SVGIG (reference sequence). CDR3 sequence reads: CAWSVRAGWGETQYF. Here the CDR3 DNA reads TGTGCCTGGAGTGTGAGGGCGGGTTGGGGGGAGACCCAGTACTTC.

The rearrangement joins TRBV29-1 to TRBJ1-6; TRBD1 matches 8 bases. The CDR3 length is 14 residues. Germline CDR1 SQVTM, CDR2 ANQGSEA. With 7 bases clipped from V and 0 bases from J, the junction kept 2 bases outside the gene matches. As DNA, the CDR3 is TGCAGCGCGCAGGGGGCCTCCTATAATTCACCCCTCCACTTT. Translating it yields CSAQGASYNSPLHF.

The chain employs TRBV11-2 and TRBJ1-1; maybe TRBD1 (5 bases). Germline V lookup: CDR1 SGHAT, CDR2 FQNNGV. V was cut by 6 bases and J by 4 bases, with 12 bases left in between. The CDR3 length is 13 residues. The CDR3 loop is CASSYVGGTEAFF. CDR3 coding DNA: TGTGCCAGCAGTTACGTCGGGGGCACTGAAGCTTTCTTT.

This clone was detected only once. The chain employs TRBV6-6 and TRBJ2-3; D gene unclear. From germline, CDR1 is MNHNY and CDR2 SVGAGI (reference sequence). CDR3 size: 12 residues. V gave up 5 bases and J gave up 10 bases, with 13 bases separating them. The CDR3 region is CASSPPEFPQYF. The DNA for the CDR3 is TGTGCCAGCAGTCCCCCAGAGTTTCCGCAGTATTTT.

The V gene is TRBV19, the J gene TRBJ1-2; D ambiguous. Germline loops: CDR1 LNHDA, CDR2 SQIVND (reference sequence). Trimming shortened V by 5 bases and J by 2 bases, and 12 bases separated the two germline ends. This CDR3 comprises 14 residues. This CDR3 reads CASSSQHGNYGYTF. CDR3 DNA sequence: TGTGCCAGTAGTTCTCAGCACGGGAACTATGGCTACACCTTC.

This clone came up many times. V is TRBV5-8 and J is TRBJ1-4; D might be TRBD1 (6 bases). CDR1 and CDR2 from the germline V gene are SGHTS and YDEGEE. The CDR3 is made up of 15 amino acids. The V end was cut by 1 base, the J end by 0 bases, with 7 bases between. This CDR3 is CASSLRGSTNEKLFF. The CDR3 region has the DNA TGTGCCAGCAGCTTGAGGGGGTCAACTAATGAAAAACTGTTTTTT.

The chain uses TRBV5-1 and TRBJ2-7; 9 bases map to TRBD1. In germline, CDR1 is SGHRS, CDR2 YFSETQ. V dropped 4 bases and J dropped 6; count of bases not matched to a gene: 8. CDR3 length equals 14 residues. CDR3 protein: CASSPAGTGIEQYF. The CDR3 DNA is TGCGCCAGCAGCCCCGCCGGGACAGGGATCGAGCAGTACTTC. Combining the CDR3 with reference TRBV5-1 and TRBJ2-7 gives the whole variable domain KAGVTQTPRYLIKTRGQQVTLSCSPISGHRSVSWYQQTPGQGLQFLFEYFSETQRNKGNFPGRFSGRQFSNSRSEMNVSTLELGDSALYLCASSPAGTGIEQYFGPGTRLTVT.